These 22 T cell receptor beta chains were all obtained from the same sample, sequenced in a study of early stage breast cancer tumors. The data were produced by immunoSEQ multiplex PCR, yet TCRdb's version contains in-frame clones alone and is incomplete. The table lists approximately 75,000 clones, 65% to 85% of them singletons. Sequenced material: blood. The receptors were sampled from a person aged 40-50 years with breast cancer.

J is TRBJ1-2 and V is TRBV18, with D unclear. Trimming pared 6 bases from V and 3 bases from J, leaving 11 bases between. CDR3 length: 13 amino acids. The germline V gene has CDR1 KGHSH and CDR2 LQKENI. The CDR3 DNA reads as TGTGCCAGCTCGCCTAGTCTTGACTATGGCTACACCTTC. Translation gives CASSPSLDYGYTF. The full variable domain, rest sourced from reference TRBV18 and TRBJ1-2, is NAGVMQNPRHLVRRRGQEARLRCSPMKGHSHVYWYRQLPEEGLKFMVYLQKENIIDESGMPKERFSAEFPKEGPSILRIQQVVRGDSAAYFCASSPSLDYGYTFGSGTRLTVV.

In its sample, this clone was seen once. The CDR3 loop reads CASSSIGDIRNTGELFF. As DNA, the CDR3 is TGTGCCAGTAGTTCCATCGGGGACATACGGAACACCGGGGAGCTGTTTTTT. The chain recombines TRBV19 with TRBJ2-2; weak D call: TRBD1 (6 bases). Between the trimmed V and J ends, which lost 5 bases and 1 base, there was a span of 17 bases. The germline V gene has CDR1 LNHDA and CDR2 SQIVND (reference sequence). The CDR3 has 17 residues.

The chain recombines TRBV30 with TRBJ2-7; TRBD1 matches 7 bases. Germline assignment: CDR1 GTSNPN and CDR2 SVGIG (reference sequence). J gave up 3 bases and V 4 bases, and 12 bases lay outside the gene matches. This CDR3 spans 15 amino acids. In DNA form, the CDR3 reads TGTGCCTGGAACCCTCCAACAGGGGCGTACTACGAGCAGTACTTC. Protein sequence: CAWNPPTGAYYEQYF.

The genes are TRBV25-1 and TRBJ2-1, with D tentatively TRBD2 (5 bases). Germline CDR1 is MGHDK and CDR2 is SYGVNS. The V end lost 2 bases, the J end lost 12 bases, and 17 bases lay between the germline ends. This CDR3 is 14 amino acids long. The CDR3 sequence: CASSEDLARRGQFF. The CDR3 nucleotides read TGTGCCAGCAGTGAAGATCTAGCCCGACGGGGGCAGTTCTTC.

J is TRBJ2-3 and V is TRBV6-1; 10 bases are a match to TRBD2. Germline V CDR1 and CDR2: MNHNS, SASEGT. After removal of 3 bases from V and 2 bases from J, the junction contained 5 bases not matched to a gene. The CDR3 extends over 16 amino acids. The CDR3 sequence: CASSELAGVNTDTQYF. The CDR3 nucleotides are TGTGCCAGCAGTGAGCTAGCGGGAGTGAACACAGATACGCAGTATTTT.

The CDR3 sequence is CASSPVGGGYTF. In nucleotides, the CDR3 is TGCGCCAGCAGTCCCGTAGGTGGGGGCTACACCTTC. The chain joins TRBV5-1 to TRBJ1-2, with D hard to call. This CDR3 region has 12 residues. The germline V and J ends were trimmed by 5 bases and 8 bases, with 13 bases remaining between them. Germline-derived CDR1 and CDR2 are SGHRS and YFSETQ. The whole variable domain, remainder taken from reference TRBV5-1 and TRBJ1-2, is KAGVTQTPRYLIKTRGQQVTLSCSPISGHRSVSWYQQTPGQGLQFLFEYFSETQRNKGNFPGRFSGRQFSNSRSEMNVSTLELGDSALYLCASSPVGGGYTFGSGTRLTVV.

The CDR3: CASSQDGNMNTEAFF. CDR3 bases: TGCGCCAGCAGCCAAGACGGCAACATGAACACTGAAGCTTTCTTT. V gene TRBV4-1 combines with J gene TRBJ1-1; no firm D call. The CDR3 has 15 amino acids. Deletions cut 0 bases from V and 0 bases from J, with 8 bases between. CDR1 and CDR2 from the germline V gene are MGHRA and YSYEKL.

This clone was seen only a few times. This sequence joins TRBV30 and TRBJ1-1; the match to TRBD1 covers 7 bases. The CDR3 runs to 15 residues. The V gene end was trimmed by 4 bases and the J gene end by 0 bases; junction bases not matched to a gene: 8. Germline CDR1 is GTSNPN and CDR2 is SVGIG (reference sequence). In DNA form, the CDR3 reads TGTGCCTGGACTCGGACAGGCGCACTGAACACTGAAGCTTTCTTT. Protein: CAWTRTGALNTEAFF.

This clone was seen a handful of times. The CDR3 region is CASSQTEGEQYF. CDR3 bases: TGCGCCAGCAGCCAAACAGAGGGAGAGCAGTACTTC. The V gene is TRBV5-1, the J gene TRBJ2-7; possible D gene TRBD2, 5 bases. CDR1 SGHRS and CDR2 YFSETQ come from the germline V gene. This CDR3 comprises 12 residues. The ends were cut back, 4 bases at V and 7 bases at J, with 12 bases in the middle.

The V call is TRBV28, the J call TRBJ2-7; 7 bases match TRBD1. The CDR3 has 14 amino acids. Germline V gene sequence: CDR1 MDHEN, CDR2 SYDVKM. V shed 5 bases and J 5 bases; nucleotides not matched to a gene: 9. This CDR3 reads CASSLPGQVNEQYF. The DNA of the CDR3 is TGTGCCAGCAGTCTCCCCGGACAGGTGAACGAGCAGTACTTC.

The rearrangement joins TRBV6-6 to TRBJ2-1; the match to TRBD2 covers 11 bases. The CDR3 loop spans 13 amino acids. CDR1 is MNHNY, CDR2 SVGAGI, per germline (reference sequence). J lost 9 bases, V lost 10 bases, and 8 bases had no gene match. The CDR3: CATLTSGKIEQFF. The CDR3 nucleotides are TGTGCCACCTTGACTAGCGGGAAAATTGAGCAGTTCTTC.

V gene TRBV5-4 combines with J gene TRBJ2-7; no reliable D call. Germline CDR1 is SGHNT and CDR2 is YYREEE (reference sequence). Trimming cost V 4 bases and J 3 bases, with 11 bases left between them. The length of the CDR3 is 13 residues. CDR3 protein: CASSRDTVYEQYF. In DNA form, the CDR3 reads TGTGCCAGCAGCCGAGACACAGTCTACGAGCAGTACTTC.

The CDR3 protein is CASSMTGVNTEAFF. Written as DNA, the CDR3 is TGTGCCAGTAGTATGACAGGCGTAAACACTGAAGCTTTCTTT. V gene TRBV19 combines with J gene TRBJ1-1, with a possible D match to TRBD1 (6 bases). Germline-derived CDR1 and CDR2 are LNHDA and SQIVND (reference sequence). V was clipped by 3 bases and J by 2 bases, with 10 bases between them. The CDR3 is 14 amino acids.

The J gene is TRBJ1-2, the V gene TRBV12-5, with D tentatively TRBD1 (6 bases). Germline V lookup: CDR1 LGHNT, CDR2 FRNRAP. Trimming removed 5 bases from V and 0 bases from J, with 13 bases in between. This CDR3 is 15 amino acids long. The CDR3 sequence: CASGKGTPTNYGYTF. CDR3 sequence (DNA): TGTGCTAGTGGTAAAGGGACACCAACTAACTATGGCTACACCTTC.

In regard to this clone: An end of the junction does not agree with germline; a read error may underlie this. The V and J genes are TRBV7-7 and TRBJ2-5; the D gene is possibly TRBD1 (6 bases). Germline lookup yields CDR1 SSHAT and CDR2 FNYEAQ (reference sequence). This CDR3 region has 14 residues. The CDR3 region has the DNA TGTGCTAGCAGCTCCGGACAGAACCAAGAGACCCAGTACTTC. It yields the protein CASSSGQNQETQYF.

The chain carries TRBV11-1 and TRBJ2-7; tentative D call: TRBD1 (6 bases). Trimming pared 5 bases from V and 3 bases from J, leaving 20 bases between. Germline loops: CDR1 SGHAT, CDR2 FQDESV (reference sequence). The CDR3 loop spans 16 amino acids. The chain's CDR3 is CASSLRKQGLGYEQYF. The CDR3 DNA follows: TGTGCCAGCAGCCTAAGGAAACAGGGTCTGGGCTACGAGCAGTACTTC.

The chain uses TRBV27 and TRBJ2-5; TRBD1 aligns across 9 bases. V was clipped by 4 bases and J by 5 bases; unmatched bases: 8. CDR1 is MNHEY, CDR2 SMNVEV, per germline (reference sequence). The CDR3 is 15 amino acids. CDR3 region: CASSYRDREWETQYF. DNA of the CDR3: TGTGCCAGCAGTTACCGGGACAGGGAGTGGGAGACCCAGTACTTC.

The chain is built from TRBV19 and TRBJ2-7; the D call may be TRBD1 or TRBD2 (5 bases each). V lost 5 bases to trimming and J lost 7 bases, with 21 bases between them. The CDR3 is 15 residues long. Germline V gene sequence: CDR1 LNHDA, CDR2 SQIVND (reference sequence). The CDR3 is CASSPPGTLPLEQYF. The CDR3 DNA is TGTGCCAGTAGTCCTCCCGGGACCCTTCCGTTGGAGCAGTACTTC.

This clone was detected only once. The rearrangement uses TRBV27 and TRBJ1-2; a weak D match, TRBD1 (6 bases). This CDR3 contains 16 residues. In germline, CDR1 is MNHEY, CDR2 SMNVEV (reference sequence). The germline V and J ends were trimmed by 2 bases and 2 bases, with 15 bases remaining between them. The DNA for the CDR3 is TGTGCCAGCAGTTTAATCCCAGGGGATAACAACTATGGCTACACCTTC. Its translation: CASSLIPGDNNYGYTF.

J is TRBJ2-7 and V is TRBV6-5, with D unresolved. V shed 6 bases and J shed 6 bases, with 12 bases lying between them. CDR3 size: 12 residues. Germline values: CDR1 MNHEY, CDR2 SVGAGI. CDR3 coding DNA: TGTGCCAGCAGCCGAGTCGGACGCGAGCAGTACTTC. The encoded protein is CASSRVGREQYF.

The CDR3 protein is CASSSGGTGYYEQYF. CDR3 nucleotide sequence: TGTGCCAGCAGCTCCGGTGGGACAGGGTACTACGAGCAGTACTTC. The V call is TRBV28, the J call TRBJ2-7, with TRBD1 identical over 9 bases. This CDR3 has 15 residues. Germline V gene sequence: CDR1 MDHEN, CDR2 SYDVKM. V shed 6 bases and J 3 bases; nucleotides not matched to a gene: 9.

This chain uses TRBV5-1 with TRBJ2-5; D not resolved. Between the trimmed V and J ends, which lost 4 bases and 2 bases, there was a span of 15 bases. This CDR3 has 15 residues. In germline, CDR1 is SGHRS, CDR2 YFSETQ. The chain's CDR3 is CASSPNVGRQETQYF. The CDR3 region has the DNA TGCGCCAGCAGCCCCAACGTGGGTAGACAAGAGACCCAGTACTTC.